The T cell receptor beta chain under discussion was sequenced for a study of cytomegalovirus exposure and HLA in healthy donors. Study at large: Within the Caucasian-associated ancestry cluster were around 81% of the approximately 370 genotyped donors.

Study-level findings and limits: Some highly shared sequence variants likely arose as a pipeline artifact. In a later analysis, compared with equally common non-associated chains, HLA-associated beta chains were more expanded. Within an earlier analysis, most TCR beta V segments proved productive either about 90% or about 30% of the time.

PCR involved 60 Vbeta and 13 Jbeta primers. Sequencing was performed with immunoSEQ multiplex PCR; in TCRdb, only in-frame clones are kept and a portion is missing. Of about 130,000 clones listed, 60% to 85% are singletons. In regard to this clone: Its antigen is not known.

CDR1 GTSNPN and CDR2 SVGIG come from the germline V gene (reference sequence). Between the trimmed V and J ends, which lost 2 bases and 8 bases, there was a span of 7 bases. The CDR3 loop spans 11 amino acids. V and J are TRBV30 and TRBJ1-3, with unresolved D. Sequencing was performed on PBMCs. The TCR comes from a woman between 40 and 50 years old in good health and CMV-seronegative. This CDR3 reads CAWSPSDTIYF. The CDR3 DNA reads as TGTGCCTGGAGTCCTTCAGACACCATATATTTT.